Below, one T cell receptor beta chain is given with its context. Its antigen is unknown. The entry originates in a study of T cell responses to AZD1222 COVID-19 vaccine. General study findings and limits: Spike-specific TCR breadth and depth went up after people got two AZD1222 doses. Researchers took repertoire samples only after the peak T cell response had come. Close to half of all spike-specific TCRs reportedly target regions of the variants that are unmutated.

Profiling relied on immunoSEQ multiplex PCR, and the TCRdb table lists in-frame clones only, not all of them. The sample lists 100,000 to 150,000 clones; roughly nine tenths were seen once. Per germline, CDR1 SGDLS and CDR2 YYNGEE. The length of the CDR3 is 14 residues. After removal of 1 base from V and 1 base from J, the junction contained 0 bases not matched to a gene. The sequencing here drew on peripheral blood, taken on day 0 of AZD1222 vaccination. This clonotype was sampled from an adult in good health. The genes are TRBV9 and TRBJ1-1, with 8 bases fitting TRBD1. The CDR3, as DNA: TGTGCCAGCAGCGTAACAGGGGGGAACACTGAAGCTTTCTTT. As protein: CASSVTGGNTEAFF. Variable domain in full (rest from reference TRBV9 and TRBJ1-1): DSGVTQTPKHLITATGQRVTLRCSPRSGDLSVYWYQQSLDQGLQFLIQYYNGEERAKGNILERFSAQQFPDLHSELNLSSLELGDSALYFCASSVTGGNTEAFFGQGTRLTVV.